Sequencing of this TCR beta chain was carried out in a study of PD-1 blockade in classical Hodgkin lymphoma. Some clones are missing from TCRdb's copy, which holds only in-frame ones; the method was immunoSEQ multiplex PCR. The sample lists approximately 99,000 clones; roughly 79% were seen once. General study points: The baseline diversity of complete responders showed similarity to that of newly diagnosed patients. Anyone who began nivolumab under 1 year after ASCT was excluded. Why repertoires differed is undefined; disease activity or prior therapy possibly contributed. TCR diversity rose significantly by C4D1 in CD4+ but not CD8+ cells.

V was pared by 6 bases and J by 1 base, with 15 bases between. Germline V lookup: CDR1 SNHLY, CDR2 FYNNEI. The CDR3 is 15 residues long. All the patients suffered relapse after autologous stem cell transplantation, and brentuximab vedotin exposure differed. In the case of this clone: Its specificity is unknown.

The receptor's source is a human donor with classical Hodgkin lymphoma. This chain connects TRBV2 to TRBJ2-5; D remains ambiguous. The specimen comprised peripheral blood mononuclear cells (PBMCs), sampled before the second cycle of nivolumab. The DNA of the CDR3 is TGTGCCAGCAGCCTTCTGACAAGACCCCAAGAGACCCAGTACTTC. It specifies CASSLLTRPQETQYF.